The entry that follows covers one TCR beta chain sequence. Its specificity is unknown. The data originate from a study of shared clonotypes between healthy human individuals. Study observations and caveats: Clonotype sharing among donors was expected to depend on sequencing depth.

All donors qualified as healthy HIV-negative adults and had experienced no recent acute infections or vaccinations. Among the donors, all were Caucasian adults who lived in Nashville, Tennessee. Using immunoSEQ multiplex PCR, the repertoire was profiled, and TCRdb retains in-frame clones only, with some absent. The top ten hold roughly 0.45% of the sample, which has over 1.5 million clones, 95% to 99% seen once. In germline, CDR1 is KGHSH, CDR2 LQKENI. The CDR3 is 14 amino acids. Trimming shortened V by 7 bases and J by 0 bases, and 10 bases separated the two germline ends. The genes are TRBV18 and TRBJ1-3; D remains ambiguous. The sample taken for sequencing was naive CD4+ T cells sorted from blood. Indicated subset: CD45RA+ positively selected. The sequence derives from a man aged 30-40 years in good health. DNA for the CDR3: TGTGCCAGCTACTTGGGTTTCTCTGGAAACACCATATATTTT. Its protein product is CASYLGFSGNTIYF.